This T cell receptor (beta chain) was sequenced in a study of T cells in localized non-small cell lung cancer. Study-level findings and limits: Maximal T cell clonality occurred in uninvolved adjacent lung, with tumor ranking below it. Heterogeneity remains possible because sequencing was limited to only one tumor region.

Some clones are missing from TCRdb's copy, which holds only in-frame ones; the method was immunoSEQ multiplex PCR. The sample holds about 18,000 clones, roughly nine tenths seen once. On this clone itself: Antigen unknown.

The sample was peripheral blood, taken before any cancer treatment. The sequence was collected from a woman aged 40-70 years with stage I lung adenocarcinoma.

CDR3 in DNA: TGTGCCAGCAGCTTAGACGACGGGCCCTACGAGCAGTACTTC. Amino acid sequence: CASSLDDGPYEQYF. The chain recombines TRBV7-6 with TRBJ2-7, with D uncertain. The CDR3 loop spans 14 amino acids. Germline lookup yields CDR1 SGHVS and CDR2 FNYEAQ. V shed 1 base and J shed 2 bases, with 9 bases lying between them. Looking up the rest from reference TRBV7-6 and TRBJ2-7 gives the full variable domain: GAGVSQSPRYKVTKRGQDVALRCDPISGHVSLYWYRQALGQGPEFLTYFNYEAQQDKSGLPNDRFSAERPEGSISTLTIQRTEQRDSAMYRCASSLDDGPYEQYFGPGTRLTVT.